This T cell receptor beta chain was sequenced for a study of blood T cell repertoires in COVID-19. TCRdb keeps only in-frame clones here, not all; method: immunoSEQ multiplex PCR. This sample has just over 650,000 clones; over 80% occur once, and the top ten carry roughly 0.25%. The TCR comes from a woman aged 18-29 years with acute or convalescent COVID-19. Sequencing was done on a sample of peripheral blood.

The DNA for the CDR3 is TGTGCCAGCAGTTTACTGAGGGCCTCTGAAGCTTTCTTT. It translates to CASSLLRASEAFF. This chain connects TRBV12-3 or TRBV12-4 to TRBJ1-1; D uncertain. This CDR3 is built from 13 residues. Trimming cost V 2 bases and J 6 bases, with 10 bases left between them.